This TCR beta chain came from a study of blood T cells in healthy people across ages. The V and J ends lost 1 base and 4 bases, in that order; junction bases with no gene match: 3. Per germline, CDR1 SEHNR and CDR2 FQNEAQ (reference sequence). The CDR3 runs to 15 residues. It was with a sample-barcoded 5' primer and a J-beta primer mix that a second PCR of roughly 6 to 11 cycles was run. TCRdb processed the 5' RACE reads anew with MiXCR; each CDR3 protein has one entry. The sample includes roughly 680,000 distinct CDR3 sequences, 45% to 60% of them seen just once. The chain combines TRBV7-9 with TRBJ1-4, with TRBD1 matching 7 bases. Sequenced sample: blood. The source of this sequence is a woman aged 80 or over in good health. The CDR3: CASSLGTGYNEKLFF. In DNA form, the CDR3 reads TGTGCCAGCAGCTTAGGGACAGGCTATAATGAAAAACTGTTTTTT.